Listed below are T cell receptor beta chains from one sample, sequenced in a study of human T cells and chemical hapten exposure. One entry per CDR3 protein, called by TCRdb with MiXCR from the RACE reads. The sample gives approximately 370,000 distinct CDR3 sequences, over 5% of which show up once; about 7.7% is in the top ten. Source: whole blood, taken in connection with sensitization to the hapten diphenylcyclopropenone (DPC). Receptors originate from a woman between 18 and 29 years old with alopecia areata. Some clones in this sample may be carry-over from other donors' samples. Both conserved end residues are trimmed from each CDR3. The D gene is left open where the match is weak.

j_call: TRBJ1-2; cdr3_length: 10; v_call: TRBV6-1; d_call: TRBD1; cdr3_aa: ASADRGYGYT
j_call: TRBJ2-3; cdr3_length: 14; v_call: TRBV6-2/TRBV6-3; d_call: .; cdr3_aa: ASSYSPDSSTDTQY
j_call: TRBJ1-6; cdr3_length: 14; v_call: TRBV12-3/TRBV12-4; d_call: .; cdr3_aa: ASSLGGDTFSSPLH
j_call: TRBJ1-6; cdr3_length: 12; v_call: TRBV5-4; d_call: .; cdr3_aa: ASSLNNNASPLH
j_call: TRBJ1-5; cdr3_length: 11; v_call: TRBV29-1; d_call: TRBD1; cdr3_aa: SVRQGVGQPQH
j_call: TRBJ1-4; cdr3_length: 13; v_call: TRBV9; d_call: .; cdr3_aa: ASSVADGAREKLF
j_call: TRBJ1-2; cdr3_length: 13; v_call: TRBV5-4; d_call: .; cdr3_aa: ASSSPPGPNYGYT
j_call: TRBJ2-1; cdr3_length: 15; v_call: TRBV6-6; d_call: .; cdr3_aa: ASSYSELMSRYNEQF
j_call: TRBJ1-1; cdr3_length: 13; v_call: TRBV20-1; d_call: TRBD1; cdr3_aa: SAKRTGRGFTEAF
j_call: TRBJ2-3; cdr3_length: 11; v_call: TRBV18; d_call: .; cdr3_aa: ASSRTSTDTQY
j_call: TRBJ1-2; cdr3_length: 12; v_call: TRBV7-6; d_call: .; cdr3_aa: ASSPRPWSYGYT
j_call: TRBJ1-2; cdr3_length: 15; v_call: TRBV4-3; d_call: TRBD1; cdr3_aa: ASSHPKSGTGVYGYT
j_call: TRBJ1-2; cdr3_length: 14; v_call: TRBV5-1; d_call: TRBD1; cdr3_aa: ASSTGQGGPNYGYT
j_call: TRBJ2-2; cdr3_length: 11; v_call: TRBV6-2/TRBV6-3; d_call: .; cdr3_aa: ASRMSRAGELF
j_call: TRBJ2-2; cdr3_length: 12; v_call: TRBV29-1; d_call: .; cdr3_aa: SASAPSNTGELF
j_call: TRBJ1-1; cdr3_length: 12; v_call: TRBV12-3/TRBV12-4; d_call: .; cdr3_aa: ASIWGVENTEAF
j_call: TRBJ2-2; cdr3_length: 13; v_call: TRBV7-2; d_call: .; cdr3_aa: ASSFFDKGAGELF
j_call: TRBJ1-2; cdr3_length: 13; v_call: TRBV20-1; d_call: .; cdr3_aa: SARDLLGQIYGYT
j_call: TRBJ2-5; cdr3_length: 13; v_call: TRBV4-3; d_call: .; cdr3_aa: ASSQLGGAEETQY
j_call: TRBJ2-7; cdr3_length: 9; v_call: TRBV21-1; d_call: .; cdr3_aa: ASSKKSEQY
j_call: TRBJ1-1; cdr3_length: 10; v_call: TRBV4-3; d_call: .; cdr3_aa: ASSQGPEEAF
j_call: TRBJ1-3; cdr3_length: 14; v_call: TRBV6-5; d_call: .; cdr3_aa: ASSYSMGDSGNTIY
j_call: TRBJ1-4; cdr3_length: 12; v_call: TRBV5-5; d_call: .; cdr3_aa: ASSLELVNEKLF
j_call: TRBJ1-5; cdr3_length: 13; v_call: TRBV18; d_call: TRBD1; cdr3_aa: ASSKGTGINQPQH
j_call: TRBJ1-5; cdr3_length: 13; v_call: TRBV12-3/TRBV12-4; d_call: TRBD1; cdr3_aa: ASSQGTVYNQPQH
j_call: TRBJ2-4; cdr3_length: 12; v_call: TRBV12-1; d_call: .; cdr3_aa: ASSFAGPKNIQY
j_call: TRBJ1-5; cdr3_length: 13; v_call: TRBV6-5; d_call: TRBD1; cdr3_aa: ASNRDRDSNQPQH
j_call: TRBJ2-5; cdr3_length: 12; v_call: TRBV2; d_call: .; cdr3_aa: ASSRDYLQETQY
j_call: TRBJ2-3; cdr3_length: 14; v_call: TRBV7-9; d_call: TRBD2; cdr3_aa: ASSLKWGLAADTQY
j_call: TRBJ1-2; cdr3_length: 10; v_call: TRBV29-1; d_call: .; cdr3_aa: SVQTRDYGYT